Below, 22 T cell receptor beta chains from the same sample are listed, as sequenced in a study of T cells in Graves' hyperthyroidism and ophthalmopathy. RNA transcripts served as the template for amplifying TCR beta CDR3 regions. When the TCR CDR3 underwent first-round RT-PCR, the HTBI primer set was used. TCRdb itself ran the multiplex PCR reads through MiXCR, one entry per CDR3 protein. The data show around 97,000 distinct CDR3 sequences, approximately 48% seen once. Sequences were obtained from blood. The receptors shown here come from a man aged 40-49 years with Graves' hyperthyroidism.

The table lists this clonotype with a count of one. The chain carries TRBV12-2 and TRBJ2-1. TRBV12-2 is a pseudogene. The CDR3 has 16 amino acids. The CDR3 DNA sequence: TGTGCAAGTCGGGTAATTTTGTGGGAGACCTACAATGAGCAGTTCTTC. It is translated as CASRVILWETYNEQFF.

This clonotype was picked up one time. This rearrangement joins TRBV15 to TRBJ2-7, with a weak D call TRBD2 (6 bases). This CDR3 comprises 17 residues. Germline CDR1 LNHNV, CDR2 YYDKDF (reference sequence). Trimming shortened V by 3 bases and J by 0 bases, and 18 bases separated the two germline ends. CDR3 nucleotides: TGTGCCACCAGCAGCCTAGGGCGGATGACTAGCTCCTACGAGCAGTACTTC. Encoded protein: CATSSLGRMTSSYEQYF.

In this sample, this clonotype turned up many times. This sequence joins TRBV7-9 and TRBJ2-7; D unclear. The CDR3 loop spans 12 amino acids. Trimming took 5 bases from V and 1 from J, leaving 6 bases between them. CDR1 and CDR2 from the germline V gene are SEHNR and FQNEAQ (reference sequence). The DNA for the CDR3 is TGTGCCAGCAGCATCTCATCCTACGAGCAGTACTTC. It codes for CASSISSYEQYF.

The CDR3: CASSDPPGGVIGYEQYF. CDR3 bases: TGTGCCAGCAGTGACCCACCAGGGGGGGTCATCGGCTACGAGCAGTACTTC. The rearrangement joins TRBV2 to TRBJ2-7; perhaps D is TRBD1 or TRBD2 (7 bases each). CDR3 length: 17 residues. The V and J ends lost 3 bases and 3 bases respectively, with 21 bases between them. Per germline, CDR1 SNHLY and CDR2 FYNNEI.

With respect to this clonotype: This sequence may be a read error, since a much larger clone differs from it by one base. The chain combines TRBV5-1 with TRBJ1-1; 9 bases agree with TRBD1. This CDR3 is built from 14 residues. J was trimmed by 9 bases and V by 0 bases; bases with no gene match: 6. Looked up from germline, CDR1 is SGHRS and CDR2 is YFSETQ. The CDR3: CASSLVLGQGKAFF. The CDR3 DNA sequence: TGCGCCAGCAGCTTGGTCCTGGGACAGGGTAAAGCTTTCTTT.

This clonotype was picked up many times. The V gene is TRBV7-2, the J gene TRBJ2-3, with a weak D call TRBD1 (5 bases). This CDR3 is built from 16 residues. Trimming took 7 bases from V and 2 from J, leaving 19 bases between them. Per germline, CDR1 SGHTA and CDR2 FQGNSA. In DNA form, the CDR3 reads TGTGCCAGCACTCTGAGTGGGGCTAGATACACAGATACGCAGTATTTT. Amino acid sequence: CASTLSGARYTDTQYF.

This clonotype was detected ten times or more. The chain carries TRBV2 and TRBJ2-3; D remains ambiguous. The CDR3 consists of 16 residues. The germline CDR1 and CDR2 sequences are SNHLY and FYNNEI. With 4 bases removed from V and 1 base from J, the gap between germline ends came to 15 bases. The DNA for the CDR3 is TGTGCCAGCAGTGTAGGAACTGATGTTGGCACAGATACGCAGTATTTT. Its protein is CASSVGTDVGTDTQYF. Together with reference TRBV2 and TRBJ2-3, the CDR3 gives the full variable domain: EPEVTQTPSHQVTQMGQEVILRCVPISNHLYFYWYRQILGQKVEFLVSFYNNEISEKSEIFDDQFSVERPDGSNFTLKIRSTKLEDSAMYFCASSVGTDVGTDTQYFGPGTRLTVL.

This clonotype showed up many times. CDR3 loop: CASSLPTSDTQYF. The CDR3 DNA reads TGTGCCAGCAGCCTACCGACTAGCGATACGCAGTATTTT. The chain is built from TRBV7-2 and TRBJ2-3; 7 bases align to TRBD2. V gave up 5 bases and J gave up 6 bases; unmatched junction bases: 5. The CDR3 sequence is 13 residues long. In germline, CDR1 is SGHTA, CDR2 FQGNSA. The full variable domain, in which reference TRBV7-2 and TRBJ2-3 provide the parts outside the CDR3, is GAGVSQSPSNKVTEKGKDVELRCDPISGHTALYWYRQSLGQGLEFLIYFQGNSAPDKSGLPSDRFSAERTGGSVSTLTIQRTQQEDSAVYLCASSLPTSDTQYFGPGTRLTVL.

For this clonotype: Without the conserved terminal phenylalanine or tryptophan, this CDR3 likely stems from a read error. The DNA is left out, because the CDR3 cannot be placed on it with certainty; the CDR3 is given as TCRdb lists it. This chain joins TRBV7-3 and TRBJ2-1; TRBD2, as called in the table, went unchecked against the DNA. Per germline, CDR1 SGHTA and CDR2 FQGTGA. A total of 8 residues make up the CDR3, ends included. The CDR3 sequence: CASSWGED.

Points on this clonotype: With a much larger clone just one base away, this may be a read error. This chain connects TRBV6-1 to TRBJ1-5, with a possible D match to TRBD1 (6 bases). Germline assignment: CDR1 MNHNS and CDR2 SASEGT. The CDR3 loop spans 14 amino acids. The DNA of the CDR3 is TGTGCCAGCGGTGAAGGGGGGGGAGGGCAGCCCCAGCATTTT. Translated: CASGEGGGGQPQHF.

This clonotype was seen at least ten times. The CDR3 loop is CASKSDRANSPLHF. CDR3 nucleotide sequence: TGTGCCAGCAAGTCGGACAGGGCTAATTCACCCCTCCACTTT. The rearrangement links TRBV25-1 to TRBJ1-6; TRBD1 agrees at 8 bases. The V gene's germline CDR1 is MGHDK and CDR2 SYGVNS. Trimming at V came to 7 bases and at J to 6 bases, leaving 5 bases not matched to a gene. The CDR3 is 14 amino acids.

This clonotype was seen repeatedly, ten times or more. The CDR3 sequence: CASSLRGKTQYF. CDR3 DNA: TGTGCCAGCAGTTTACGGGGGAAGACCCAGTACTTC. V usage is TRBV27 and J usage is TRBJ2-5; possibly TRBD2 for D (6 bases). The CDR3 extends over 12 amino acids. V was trimmed by 2 bases and J by 6 bases, leaving 7 bases between them. Germline V lookup: CDR1 MNHEY, CDR2 SMNVEV (reference sequence).

This clonotype occurred many times. The rearrangement links TRBV7-2 to TRBJ1-5; TRBD1 aligns across 9 bases. The junction had 6 bases not matched to a gene; V was cut back by 5 bases and J by 4 bases. The V gene's germline CDR1 is SGHTA and CDR2 FQGNSA. CDR3 size: 15 residues. This chain's CDR3 is CASSVTGTGNQPQHF. CDR3 nucleotide sequence: TGTGCCAGCAGCGTCACCGGGACAGGGAATCAGCCCCAGCATTTT.

This chain joins TRBV7-2 and TRBJ2-7; D is unresolved. This CDR3 spans 13 amino acids. V lost 3 bases to trimming and J lost 5 bases, with 11 bases between them. CDR1 is SGHTA, CDR2 FQGNSA, per germline. The CDR3: CASSLEADDEQYF. In DNA, the CDR3 is TGTGCCAGCAGCTTGGAAGCCGACGACGAGCAGTACTTC.

This clonotype was counted at least ten times. This sequence joins TRBV11-2 and TRBJ1-1; D ambiguous. The CDR3 has 11 residues. The germline CDR1 and CDR2 sequences are SGHAT and FQNNGV. Trimming took 1 base from V and 7 from J, leaving 4 bases between them. The chain's CDR3 is CASSLGFEAFF. The CDR3 bases are TGTGCCAGCAGCTTAGGTTTTGAAGCTTTCTTT.

For this clonotype: The junction departs from the called germline gene at one end, perhaps through a read error. The CDR3 DNA reads as TGCAGCGCCCTAGTGGAGCACGAAGCTTCCTTT. It is translated as CSALVEHEASF. The chain uses TRBV29-1 and TRBJ1-1; D uncertain. CDR1 and CDR2 (germline): SQVTM, ANQGSEA. This CDR3 comprises 11 residues.

About this clonotype: Since a much larger clone is just one base distant, this may be a read error. The gene calls are TRBV25-1 and TRBJ2-7; perhaps D is TRBD1 or TRBD2 (6 bases each). This CDR3 spans 12 amino acids. The germline V gene encodes CDR1 MGHDK and CDR2 SYGVNS. The CDR3 loop is CAWGAVSYEQCF. DNA of the CDR3: TGTGCCTGGGGGGCAGTCTCCTACGAGCAGTGCTTC.

The rearrangement joins TRBV6-6 to TRBJ2-2, with 7 bases lining up with TRBD2. Trimming removed 0 bases from V and 4 bases from J; junction bases left unmatched: 5. This CDR3 is built from 16 residues. Germline V gene lookup returns CDR1 MNHNY and CDR2 SVGAGI (reference sequence). The CDR3 loop reads CASSYSGGSATGELFF. DNA for the CDR3: TGTGCCAGCAGTTACTCCGGCGGGAGTGCCACCGGGGAGCTGTTTTTT.

This clonotype appeared a single time. The chain has TRBV27 and TRBJ2-1; TRBD2 matches at 10 bases. V was pared by 4 bases and J by 10 bases, with 7 bases of the junction left unmatched. The CDR3 has 14 amino acids. Germline V lookup: CDR1 MNHEY, CDR2 SMNVEV (reference sequence). The CDR3 spells CASSSTLAGKEQFF. The CDR3 DNA is TGTGCCAGCAGTTCTACACTAGCGGGAAAAGAGCAGTTCTTC.

This clonotype was seen more than once but under ten times. Being one base from a much bigger clone, this may be a read error. The rearrangement joins TRBV5-5 to TRBJ1-2; 8 positions match TRBD1. The germline V gene has CDR1 SGHKS and CDR2 YYEKEE (reference sequence). CDR3 length: 13 residues. CDR3 residues: CASSLQGAYGCTF. CDR3 nucleotide sequence: TGTGCCAGCAGCTTGCAGGGGGCCTATGGCTGCACCTTC.

This chain links TRBV20-1 with TRBJ2-7; 7 bases align to TRBD1. The V gene's germline CDR1 is DFQATT and CDR2 SNEGSKA (reference sequence). The CDR3 contains 14 residues. Trimming cost V 1 base and J 2 bases; bases outside gene matches: 5. CDR3 loop: CSARGTGEPYEQYV. CDR3 nucleotides: TGCAGTGCTAGAGGGACAGGTGAGCCCTACGAGCAGTACGTC.

This clonotype was detected many times. An end of the junction differs from the germline gene, which may be a read error. The genes are TRBV7-2 and TRBJ2-7; possibly TRBD2 for D (6 bases). CDR1 is SGHTA, CDR2 FQGNSA, per germline. This CDR3 is built from 14 residues. The CDR3 is CASSLVRGTYEQYF. The CDR3 bases are TGCGCCAGCAGCCTTGTACGGGGGACCTACGAGCAGTACTTC.